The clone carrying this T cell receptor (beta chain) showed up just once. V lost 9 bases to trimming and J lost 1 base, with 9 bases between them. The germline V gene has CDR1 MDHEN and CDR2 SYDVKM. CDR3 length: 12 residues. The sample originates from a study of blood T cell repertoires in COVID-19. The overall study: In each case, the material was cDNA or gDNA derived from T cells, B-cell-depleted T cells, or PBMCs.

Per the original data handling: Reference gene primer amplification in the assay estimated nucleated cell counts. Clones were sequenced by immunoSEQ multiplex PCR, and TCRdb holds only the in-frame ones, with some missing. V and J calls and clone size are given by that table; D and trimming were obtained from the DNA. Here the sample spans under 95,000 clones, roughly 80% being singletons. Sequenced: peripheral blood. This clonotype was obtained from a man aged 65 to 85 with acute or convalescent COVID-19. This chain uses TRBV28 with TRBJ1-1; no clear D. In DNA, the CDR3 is TGTGCCAGTGGGCGACCGAACACTGAAGCTTTCTTT. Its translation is CASGRPNTEAFF. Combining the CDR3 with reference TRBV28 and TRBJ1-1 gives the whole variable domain DVKVTQSSRYLVKRTGEKVFLECVQDMDHENMFWYRQDPGLGLRLIYFSYDVKMKEKGDIPEGYSVSREKKERFSLILESASTNQTSMYLCASGRPNTEAFFGQGTRLTVV.